This T cell receptor beta chain was sequenced during a study of siplizumab effects on memory and regulatory T cells. In regard to this clone: Its antigen is not known.

Study-level results: The alloresponse seemed to draw substantially on naive T cells, which appeared more diverse than memory cells. Among alloreactive clones, only a minor fraction mapped to unstimulated subsets. Proliferating Tregs' suppressive function in siplizumab cultures went unconfirmed.

Per individual sample, approximately 91,000 TCR templates were assayed. The table came from immunoSEQ multiplex PCR; TCRdb's copy has only in-frame clones and leaves some out. The repertoire holds about 82,000 clones, with 80% to 90% as singletons. Deletions cut 0 bases from V and 6 bases from J, with 6 bases between. The CDR3 is 13 residues long. Germline values: CDR1 KGHSH, CDR2 LQKENI. This chain uses TRBV18 with TRBJ1-3; D remains ambiguous. This receptor was obtained from a human donor in good health. Input material: Tregs sorted from blood. CDR3 residues: CASSPPGENTIYF. CDR3 in DNA: TGTGCCAGCTCACCACCGGGCGAAAACACCATATATTTT.